Sequencing of this TCR beta chain was carried out in a study of cytomegalovirus exposure and HLA in healthy donors. PCR employed 60 Vbeta and 13 Jbeta primers. Assay: immunoSEQ multiplex PCR; the TCRdb copy retains only in-frame clones and omits some. The table lists about 160,000 clones, approximately 80% of them singletons. Each donor was nominally healthy when sampled (though unrecorded immune exposures were likely). V was clipped by 4 bases and J by 3 bases, with 16 bases between them. The length of the CDR3 is 16 residues. Looked up from germline, CDR1 is LNHDA and CDR2 is SQIVND (reference sequence).

The chain links TRBV19 to TRBJ1-5, with no clear D. The source is a man aged 50-59 years in good health and CMV-seropositive. Sequencing was performed on PBMCs. This CDR3 reads CASSKPRDKTNQPQHF. In DNA form, the CDR3 reads TGTGCCAGTAGTAAACCCCGCGACAAAACCAATCAGCCCCAGCATTTT.